This record covers a single T cell receptor beta chain. These data belong to a study of CD8+CD57+ T cells in acquired aplastic anemia. The CDR3 is made up of 13 amino acids. Germline values: CDR1 SGDLS, CDR2 YYNGEE. V dropped 3 bases and J dropped 7; count of bases not matched to a gene: 6. Both TCR beta VDJ combination and CDR3 sequence profiling were carried out. Genomic DNA was the template for this profiling. TCRdb redid the calling of the reads with MiXCR, one entry per CDR3 protein. The sample comprises 310,000 or so distinct CDR3 sequences, under 65% of which are singletons, and roughly 1.2% rests with the top ten. Individuals selected for sequencing had exhibited CD8+CD57+ cell expansion on flow cytometry. Patients were therapy-naive when their blood was sampled.

The origin of this receptor is a human donor with aplastic anemia. The J gene is TRBJ1-1, the V gene TRBV9, with 7 bases matching TRBD1. Sequenced: sorted CD4+, CD8+, or CD8+CD57+ T cells (not recorded which) from PBMCs. In nucleotides, the CDR3 is TGTGCCAGCAGCGCATTAAGGGACAGTGAAGCTTTCTTT. It translates to CASSALRDSEAFF.